The next 23 T cell receptor beta chains were all read from a single sample in a study of blood T cell repertoires in COVID-19 (dated by TCRdb to the early 2020s). Library construction relied on the immunoSEQ multiplex PCR assay. TCRdb mirrors the immuneACCESS table, restricted to in-frame sequences. Some clones are absent from its copies; in checked studies, under half trace to an unresolved V gene, and the reason for the others is unknown. A total of 150,000 to 180,000 clones appear in this sample, roughly 78% of them only once. Jointly, the top ten make up about 1.8% of the sample. Sequencing was done on a sample of peripheral blood. All receptors derive from a man of 80 years or more with acute or convalescent COVID-19.

The chain recombines TRBV24-1 with TRBJ1-5, with 9 bases matching TRBD1. V shed 3 bases, J shed 5 bases, and the junction held 4 bases outside the gene matches. CDR3 length: 15 residues. CDR1 is KGHDR, CDR2 SFDVKD, per germline. CDR3 in DNA: TGTGCCACCAGTGATGGGGGACAGGGCGATCAGCCCCAGCATTTT. Translating it yields CATSDGGQGDQPQHF.

This rearrangement joins TRBV5-1 to TRBJ1-1; D uncertain. Deletions cut 4 bases from V and 0 bases from J, with 10 bases between. Germline CDR1 SGHRS, CDR2 YFSETQ. This CDR3 region has 14 residues. The CDR3 nucleotides are TGCGCCAGCAGCGCGCTGACACTGAACACTGAAGCTTTCTTT. It encodes CASSALTLNTEAFF. Full variable domain (remainder filled in from reference TRBV5-1 and TRBJ1-1): KAGVTQTPRYLIKTRGQQVTLSCSPISGHRSVSWYQQTPGQGLQFLFEYFSETQRNKGNFPGRFSGRQFSNSRSEMNVSTLELGDSALYLCASSALTLNTEAFFGQGTRLTVV.

The chain links TRBV19 to TRBJ1-1, with 7 bases fitting TRBD1. V lost 5 bases and J lost 5; bases outside the gene matches: 11. Germline V lookup: CDR1 LNHDA, CDR2 SQIVND (reference sequence). The CDR3 is made up of 15 amino acids. The CDR3 spells CASSAPGQIDTEAFF. CDR3 DNA: TGTGCCAGTAGTGCACCGGGACAGATAGATACTGAAGCTTTCTTT.

J is TRBJ1-2 and V is TRBV19, with TRBD1 identical over 7 bases. This CDR3 region has 13 residues. V trimming: 5 bases; J trimming: 4 bases; junction bases outside the gene matches: 4. Germline V gives CDR1 LNHDA, CDR2 SQIVND (reference sequence). This CDR3 is CASSYGTAYGYTF. The CDR3 region has the DNA TGTGCCAGTAGTTACGGGACAGCCTATGGCTACACCTTC.

The rearrangement links TRBV11-3 to TRBJ2-1; 8 bases are a match to TRBD2. The CDR3 totals 17 residues. Per the germline V gene, CDR1 is SGHNT and CDR2 is YENEEA. The trim removed 2 bases at V and 7 bases at J, leaving 13 bases unmatched. The CDR3 sequence is CASSLISGGALNNEQFF. The CDR3 region has the DNA TGTGCCAGCAGCTTAATATCCGGGGGGGCCCTGAATAATGAGCAGTTCTTC.

This clone has a count of ten or more. The chain carries TRBV6-4 and TRBJ1-4, with TRBD1 as a possible D gene (6 bases). CDR3 length: 14 residues. Germline assignment: CDR1 MRHNA and CDR2 SNTAGT. The V end was cut by 3 bases, the J end by 7 bases, with 12 bases between. The CDR3 DNA sequence: TGTGCCAGCAGTGAACAGGGAGGGAGTGAAAAACTGTTTTTT. Translated, it gives CASSEQGGSEKLFF.

This clone showed up just a few times. The V and J genes are TRBV4-1 and TRBJ1-3; the D gene is possibly TRBD1 (6 bases). This CDR3 region has 18 residues. Trimming removed 1 base at V and 2 bases at J, with 18 bases between. Germline V lookup: CDR1 MGHRA, CDR2 YSYEKL. CDR3 in DNA: TGCGCCAGCAGCCAAGGTTTTGGCCTGGGGGCGACTGGAAACACCATATATTTT. It encodes CASSQGFGLGATGNTIYF.

The chain couples TRBV13 to TRBJ2-1; D gene ambiguous. Germline V gene sequence: CDR1 PRHDT, CDR2 FYEKMQ (reference sequence). V was clipped by 1 base and J by 7 bases, with 11 bases between them. This CDR3 contains 14 residues. CDR3 coding DNA: TGTGCCAGCAGCTTAGTCACAGTTCCAAATGAGCAGTTCTTC. Translated, it gives CASSLVTVPNEQFF.

This clone occurred a few times. The chain uses TRBV12-5 and TRBJ2-5; D might be TRBD1 (5 bases). Germline V CDR1 and CDR2: LGHNT, FRNRAP. This CDR3 contains 13 residues. The chain's CDR3 is CARELGRQETQYF. The CDR3 DNA reads as TGTGCCAGGGAACTGGGGCGACAAGAGACCCAGTACTTC. Together with reference TRBV12-5 and TRBJ2-5, the CDR3 gives the full variable domain: DARVTQTPRHKVTEMGQEVTMRCQPILGHNTVFWYRQTMMQGLELLAYFRNRAPLDDSGMPKDRFSAEMPDATLATLKIQPSEPRDSAVYFCARELGRQETQYFGPGTRLLVL.

The chain links TRBV12-3 or TRBV12-4 to TRBJ2-7, with 8 bases lining up with TRBD1. The CDR3 spans 13 residues. V lost 6 bases, J lost 5 bases, and 6 bases stayed unmatched. The CDR3 spells CASSTDRGHEQYV. The DNA of the CDR3 is TGTGCCAGCAGCACCGACAGGGGCCACGAGCAGTACGTC.

The chain's CDR3 is CASSLSGMGYNYGYTF. The CDR3, as DNA: TGTGCCAGCAGCTTATCCGGGATGGGATATAACTATGGCTACACCTTC. V and J are TRBV7-2 and TRBJ1-2; D is ambiguous. Trimming stripped 2 bases from V and 1 base from J, with 14 bases between. The CDR3 runs to 16 residues. The germline gives CDR1 SGHTA, CDR2 FQGNSA.

CDR3 sequence reads: CASSGARAGELFF. CDR3 nucleotides: TGTGCCAGCTCGGGAGCAAGGGCCGGGGAGCTGTTTTTT. The J gene is TRBJ2-2, the V gene TRBV18; a possible D gene is TRBD2 (5 bases). The CDR3 runs to 13 residues. Looked up from germline, CDR1 is KGHSH and CDR2 is LQKENI. V lost 6 bases, J lost 6 bases, and 11 bases lay in between.

The chain links TRBV18 to TRBJ2-2, with TRBD2 matching over 11 bases. CDR3 length: 16 residues. Germline V gene lookup returns CDR1 KGHSH and CDR2 LQKENI. V lost 5 bases to trimming and J lost 4 bases; unmatched junction nucleotides: 6. The CDR3 bases are TGTGCCAGCTCAATGACTAGCGGGGTGGCCACCGGGGAGCTGTTTTTT. Amino acid sequence: CASSMTSGVATGELFF.

This chain connects TRBV5-1 to TRBJ2-7, with 9 bases fitting TRBD1. The CDR3 totals 12 residues. Germline V CDR1 and CDR2: SGHRS, YFSETQ. V trimming: 5 bases; J trimming: 5 bases; junction bases outside the gene matches: 2. CDR3 bases: TGCGCCAGCAGACAGGGGGCCGACGAGCAGTACTTC. This sequence encodes CASRQGADEQYF.

The rearrangement links TRBV19 to TRBJ2-2; TRBD1 is a possible D gene (6 bases). The CDR3 has 15 amino acids. V lost 6 bases and J 2 bases, leaving 13 bases between the germline ends. Germline V gives CDR1 LNHDA, CDR2 SQIVND (reference sequence). DNA for the CDR3: TGTGCCAGTAGACAACAGGGACCCAACACCGGGGAGCTGTTTTTT. Protein product: CASRQQGPNTGELFF.

The chain joins TRBV7-9 to TRBJ1-1, with 7 bases matching TRBD1. J was trimmed by 0 bases and V by 3 bases; bases with no gene match: 4. The CDR3 is 15 residues long. Germline CDR1 is SEHNR and CDR2 is FQNEAQ (reference sequence). The CDR3, as DNA: TGTGCCAGCAGCTTCAGGGGGTTCTTGAACACTGAAGCTTTCTTT. Translating gives CASSFRGFLNTEAFF.

The V and J genes are TRBV3-1 (or the pseudogene TRBV3-2) and TRBJ1-5; 7 bases map to TRBD1. The germline V gene has CDR1 LGHDT and CDR2 YNNKEL (reference sequence). V gave up 0 bases and J gave up 5 bases; unmatched junction bases: 10. The CDR3 extends over 17 amino acids. The CDR3 sequence is CASSQDNQDRLHQPQHF. The CDR3 nucleotides read TGTGCCAGCAGCCAAGACAATCAGGACAGGCTCCATCAGCCCCAGCATTTT.

The V and J genes are TRBV6-5 and TRBJ1-4, with 9 nucleotides matching TRBD1. This CDR3 region has 13 residues. Per the germline V gene, CDR1 is MNHEY and CDR2 is SVGAGI. Trimming removed 10 bases from V and 7 bases from J; junction bases left unmatched: 7. CDR3 sequence (DNA): TGTGCCACCGGACAGGGGTCTTCTGAAAAACTGTTTTTT. It specifies CATGQGSSEKLFF.

This clone was observed a handful of times. This chain joins TRBV19 and TRBJ1-1; the match to TRBD1 covers 8 bases. Trimming at V came to 5 bases and at J to 0 bases, leaving 11 bases not matched to a gene. This CDR3 has 17 residues. CDR1 is LNHDA, CDR2 SQIVND, per germline (reference sequence). CDR3 nucleotide sequence: TGTGCCAGTAGTCCCGGCAGGACAGGGTTTTTGAACACTGAAGCTTTCTTT. It codes for CASSPGRTGFLNTEAFF.

The chain combines TRBV27 with TRBJ2-3; D possibly corresponds to TRBD1 (5 bases). CDR1 and CDR2 from the germline V gene are MNHEY and SMNVEV (reference sequence). This CDR3 is 13 amino acids long. With 2 bases removed from V and 4 bases from J, the gap between germline ends came to 7 bases. DNA of the CDR3: TGTGCCAGCAGTTTAGAAGGGGCAGATACGCAGTATTTT. Translating gives CASSLEGADTQYF.

This clone was counted between two and nine times. The chain is built from TRBV19 and TRBJ1-6, with 9 bases lining up with TRBD1. Germline values: CDR1 LNHDA, CDR2 SQIVND (reference sequence). The length of the CDR3 is 17 residues. Trimming removed 5 bases from V and 0 bases from J; junction bases left unmatched: 5. For the CDR3, the DNA is TGTGCCAGTAGTGCGGGACAGGGCCTCTCCTATAATTCACCCCTCCACTTT. Its protein product is CASSAGQGLSYNSPLHF.

This chain links TRBV18 with TRBJ2-5, with 11 bases that match TRBD2. The V segment lost 2 bases and the J segment 5 bases; nucleotides outside the gene matches: 7. The CDR3 extends over 16 amino acids. In germline, CDR1 is KGHSH, CDR2 LQKENI. The DNA for the CDR3 is TGTGCCAGCTCACCAACCCTAGCGGGGGGCCGGGAGACCCAGTACTTC. Translated, it gives CASSPTLAGGRETQYF.

This clone was seen a handful of times. The CDR3 sequence: CASSWQGAQADTQYF. The CDR3 DNA reads TGTGCCAGCAGCTGGCAGGGGGCACAAGCAGATACGCAGTATTTT. The rearrangement links TRBV5-4 to TRBJ2-3; 8 bases fit TRBD1. CDR1 is SGHNT, CDR2 YYREEE, per germline (reference sequence). The CDR3 is 15 amino acids. Germline trimming cut 3 bases from V and 4 bases from J; bases unmatched to any gene: 7.